In its sample, the clone carrying this TCR beta chain was seen many times. Its antigen is unidentified. The data originate from a study of T cells in Graves' hyperthyroidism and ophthalmopathy. The overall study: Pretreatment peripheral blood was obtained at initial diagnosis.

Not enrolled were patients with uncontrolled infection, other autoimmune disease, pregnancy or lactation. 10 ml of fresh peripheral blood supplied the PBMCs. RNA transcripts were the template for amplifying TCR beta CDR3 regions. Researchers ran a first-round RT-PCR on the TCR CDR3 using the HTBI primer set. Using its own MiXCR run on the multiplex PCR reads, TCRdb lists one record per CDR3 protein. The sample has more than 350,000 distinct CDR3 sequences, roughly a sixth seen once. CDR1 is LGHNT, CDR2 FRNRAP, per germline. Trimming pared 4 bases from V and 0 bases from J, leaving 3 bases between. CDR3 length: 12 amino acids. Findings of the study overall: Among clonotypes expanded in thyroid above 0.001, most were also found in blood.

The chain links TRBV12-5 to TRBJ1-2; D not certain. This TCR derives from a woman in her thirties with Graves' hyperthyroidism that later progressed to Graves' ophthalmopathy. The sample consisted of blood. The CDR3 DNA is TGTGCTAGTGGTTACACTAACTATGGCTACACCTTC. Translating it yields CASGYTNYGYTF.